The TCR beta chain under discussion was sequenced for a study of blood T cell repertoires in COVID-19. Study background: The United States, Italy and Spain supplied acute and convalescent COVID-19 samples. The analysed material was cDNA or gDNA that came from T cells, B-cell-depleted T cells, or PBMCs.

The CDR3 extends over 15 amino acids. In germline, CDR1 is MNHEY, CDR2 SVGAGI. V was pared by 6 bases and J by 2 bases, with 14 bases between. Original handling: Researchers report that nucleated cell counts were estimated from reference gene primer amplification. The protocol was immunoSEQ multiplex PCR, while the TCRdb copy is restricted to in-frame clones and leaves out a portion. V, J and clone size are taken as reported in that table, and D and trimming were inferred from the DNA itself. The sample records about 160,000 clones, roughly 91% being singletons. This sequence was found in a man younger than 35 with acute or convalescent COVID-19. V usage is TRBV6-5 and J usage is TRBJ2-1; D is perhaps TRBD1 (6 bases). Sequenced input: peripheral blood. CDR3 sequence: CASRRGQITYNEQFF. CDR3 DNA: TGTGCCAGCAGAAGAGGACAGATAACCTACAATGAGCAGTTCTTC.